This note documents a single T cell receptor beta chain sequence. Its antigen is undetermined. V lost 2 bases to trimming and J lost 0 bases; unmatched junction nucleotides: 9. Germline V gives CDR1 SGHRS, CDR2 YFSETQ. The CDR3 consists of 18 residues. TCRdb's table, derived via immunoSEQ multiplex PCR, lists solely in-frame clones and lacks some. The sample has 65,000 or so clones; roughly 94% are singletons. The data originate from a study of cytomegalovirus exposure and HLA in healthy donors. Study-wide background: It was reported in a later analysis that the 120 or so validation repertoires used the same platform as the 650 to 800 first-cohort repertoires. Study results and caveats: The study labeled 150 or so TCR beta chains cytomegalovirus-associated. Through in vitro validation, a few CMV-associated chains were shown to be specific for CMV antigens.

Input material: PBMCs. This TCR was recovered from a man aged 18 to 35 in good health and CMV-seropositive. The rearrangement links TRBV5-1 to TRBJ2-1, with 9 bases aligning to TRBD2. CDR3 residues: CASSFSSGVPSSYNEQFF. The CDR3 nucleotides are TGCGCCAGCAGCTTCTCTAGCGGGGTCCCAAGCTCCTACAATGAGCAGTTCTTC.